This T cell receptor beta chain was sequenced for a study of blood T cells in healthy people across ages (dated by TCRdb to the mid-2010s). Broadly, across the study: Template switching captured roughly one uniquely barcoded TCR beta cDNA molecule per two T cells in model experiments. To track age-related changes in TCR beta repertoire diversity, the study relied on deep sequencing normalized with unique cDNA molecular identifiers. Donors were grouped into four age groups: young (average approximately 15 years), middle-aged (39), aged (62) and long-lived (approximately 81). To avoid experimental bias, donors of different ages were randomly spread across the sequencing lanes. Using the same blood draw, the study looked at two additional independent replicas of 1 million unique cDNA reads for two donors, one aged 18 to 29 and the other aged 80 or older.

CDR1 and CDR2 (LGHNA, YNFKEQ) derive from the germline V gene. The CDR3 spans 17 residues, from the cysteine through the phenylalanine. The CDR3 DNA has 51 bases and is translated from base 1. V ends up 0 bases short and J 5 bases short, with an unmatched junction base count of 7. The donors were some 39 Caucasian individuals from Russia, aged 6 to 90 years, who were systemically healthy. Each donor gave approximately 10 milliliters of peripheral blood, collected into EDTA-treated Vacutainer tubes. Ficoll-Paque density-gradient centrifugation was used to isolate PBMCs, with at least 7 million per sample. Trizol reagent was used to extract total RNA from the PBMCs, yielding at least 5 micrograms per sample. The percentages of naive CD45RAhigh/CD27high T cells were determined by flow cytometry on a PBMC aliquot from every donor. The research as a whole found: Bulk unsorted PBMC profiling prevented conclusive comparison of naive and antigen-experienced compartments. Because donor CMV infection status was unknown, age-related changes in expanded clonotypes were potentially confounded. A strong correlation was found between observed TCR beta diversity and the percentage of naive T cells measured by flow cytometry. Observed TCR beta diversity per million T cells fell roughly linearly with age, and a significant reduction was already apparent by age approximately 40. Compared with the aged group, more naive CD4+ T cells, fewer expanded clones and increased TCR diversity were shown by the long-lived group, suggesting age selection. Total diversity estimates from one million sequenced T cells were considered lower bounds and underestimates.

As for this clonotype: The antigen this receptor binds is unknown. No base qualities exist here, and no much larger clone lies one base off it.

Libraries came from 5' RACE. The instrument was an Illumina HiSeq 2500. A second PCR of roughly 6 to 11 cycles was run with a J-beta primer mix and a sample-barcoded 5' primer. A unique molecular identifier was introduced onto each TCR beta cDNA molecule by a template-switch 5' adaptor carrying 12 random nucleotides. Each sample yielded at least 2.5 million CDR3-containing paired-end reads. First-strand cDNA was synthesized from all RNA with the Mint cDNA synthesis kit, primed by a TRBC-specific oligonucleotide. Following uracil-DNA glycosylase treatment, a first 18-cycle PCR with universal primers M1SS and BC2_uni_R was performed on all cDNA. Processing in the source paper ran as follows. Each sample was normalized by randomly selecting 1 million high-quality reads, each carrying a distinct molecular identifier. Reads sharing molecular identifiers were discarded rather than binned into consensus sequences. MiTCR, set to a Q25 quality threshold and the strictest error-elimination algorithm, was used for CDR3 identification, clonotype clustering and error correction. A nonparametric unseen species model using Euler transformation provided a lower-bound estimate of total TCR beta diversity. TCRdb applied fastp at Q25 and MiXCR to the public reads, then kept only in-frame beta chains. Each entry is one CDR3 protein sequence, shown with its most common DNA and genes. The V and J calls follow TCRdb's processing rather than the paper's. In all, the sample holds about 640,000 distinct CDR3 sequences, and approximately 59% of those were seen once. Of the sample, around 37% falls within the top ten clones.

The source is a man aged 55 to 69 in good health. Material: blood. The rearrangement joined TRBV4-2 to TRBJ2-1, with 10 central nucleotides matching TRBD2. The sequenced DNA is TGTGCCAGCAGCCAAGATCCTAGCGGGGGTTCAAACAATGAGCAGTTCTTC. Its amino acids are CASSQDPSGGSNNEQFF.